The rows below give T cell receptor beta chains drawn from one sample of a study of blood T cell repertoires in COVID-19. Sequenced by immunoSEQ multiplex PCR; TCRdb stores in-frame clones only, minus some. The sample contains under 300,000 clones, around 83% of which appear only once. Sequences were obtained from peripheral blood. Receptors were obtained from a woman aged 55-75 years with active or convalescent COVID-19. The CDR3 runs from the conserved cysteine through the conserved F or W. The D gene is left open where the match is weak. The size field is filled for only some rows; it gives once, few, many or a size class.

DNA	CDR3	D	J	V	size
TGCGCCAGCAGCTCCCCGGAGAGCGGGGGGCAGTACTTC	CASSSPESGGQYF	TRBD2	TRBJ2-7	TRBV5-1	.
TGTGCCAGCAGTTCTCAAGGCAGGGGAGGGGATCAGCCCCAGCATTTT	CASSSQGRGGDQPQHF	.	TRBJ1-5	TRBV6-6	.
TGTGCCAGCACCCTAGGGGGTGAGCAGTTCTTC	CASTLGGEQFF	.	TRBJ2-1	TRBV12-3/TRBV12-4	medium-sized
TGCGCCAGCAGCCAGCGTATTATGACCGGGACAGTAAACACTGAAGCTTTCTTT	CASSQRIMTGTVNTEAFF	TRBD1	TRBJ1-1	TRBV4-1	few
TGTGCCAGACCTACTCGGGGTTACACTGAAGCTTTCTTT	CARPTRGYTEAFF	.	TRBJ1-1	TRBV12-3/TRBV12-4	.
TGTGCCAGCAAGGGGACAGGGATGAACTATGGCTACACCTTC	CASKGTGMNYGYTF	TRBD1	TRBJ1-2	TRBV2	.
TGTGCCAGCAGCCACAGGACAGAAGGGAACACTGAAGCTTTCTTT	CASSHRTEGNTEAFF	.	TRBJ1-1	TRBV3-1/TRBV3-2	.
TGTGCCAGCAGTGGAGGGAGCGGGGGCACAGATACGCAGTATTTT	CASSGGSGGTDTQYF	TRBD2	TRBJ2-3	TRBV2	.
TGCGCCAGCAGCCAAGATTGGGACAGGGATGGCTACACCTTC	CASSQDWDRDGYTF	TRBD1	TRBJ1-2	TRBV4-1	.
TGCAGCGTTGTGGGGGCTCGGAACACTGAAGCTTTCTTT	CSVVGARNTEAFF	.	TRBJ1-1	TRBV29-1	.
TGCACCAGCAGGGTCGGACACTACTACGAGCAGTACTTC	CTSRVGHYYEQYF	.	TRBJ2-7	TRBV1	.
TGTGCCAGCTCACCTGGGACAGGGGGCGGATACGAGCAGTACTTC	CASSPGTGGGYEQYF	TRBD1	TRBJ2-7	TRBV18	.
TGTGCCAGCAGTTATTTAGGGCAGGGTGGATACGAGCAGTACTTC	CASSYLGQGGYEQYF	.	TRBJ2-7	TRBV6-5	once
TGTGCCTGGAGCGAGGGGGTTAGGGTCTATGGCTACACCTTC	CAWSEGVRVYGYTF	.	TRBJ1-2	TRBV30	.
TGTGCCAGTAGTACCCAAACAGGGGGCGAAGCTAACTATGGCTACACCTTC	CASSTQTGGEANYGYTF	TRBD1	TRBJ1-2	TRBV19	.
TGTGCCATCAGTAGTCAGGGGGGAAATCAGCCCCAGCATTTT	CAISSQGGNQPQHF	TRBD1	TRBJ1-5	TRBV10-3	.
TGTGCCAGCAGCCAAGATACAGGGGGCTACTATGGCTACACCTTC	CASSQDTGGYYGYTF	TRBD1	TRBJ1-2	TRBV4-2	.
TGCGCCAGCAGCTTGGGAACAGGGGGCGATCAGCCCCAGCATTTT	CASSLGTGGDQPQHF	TRBD1	TRBJ1-5	TRBV5-1	few
TGTGCCTGGAGTGTAACCGTGGCTGATACGCAGTATTTT	CAWSVTVADTQYF	.	TRBJ2-3	TRBV30	once
TGTGCCAGCAGTGTACTAGCGGGGGGAAAAGAGACCCAGTACTTC	CASSVLAGGKETQYF	TRBD2	TRBJ2-5	TRBV6-4	once
TGCGCCAGCAGCCCATACCGGACAGGGGCTGGAAACACCATATATTTT	CASSPYRTGAGNTIYF	TRBD1	TRBJ1-3	TRBV4-1	.
TGTGCCAGCAGTGAAGAAATTAATAGCAATCAGCCCCAGCATTTT	CASSEEINSNQPQHF	.	TRBJ1-5	TRBV2	.
TGCGCCAGCAGCCAAGATGGAAGACAGGGGACCTATAATTCACCCCTCCACTTT	CASSQDGRQGTYNSPLHF	TRBD1	TRBJ1-6	TRBV4-1	.
TGCGCCAGCAGCCCTTTACTAGCGGGGGGAAACTACGAGCAGTACTTC	CASSPLLAGGNYEQYF	TRBD2	TRBJ2-7	TRBV5-1	once
TGTGCCAGCCTTGGGAGCTATCAGCCCCAGCATTTT	CASLGSYQPQHF	.	TRBJ1-5	TRBV6-5	once
TGTGCCAGCAGCCCTCATGCGGGACAGGGAATTGAAGCTTTCTTT	CASSPHAGQGIEAFF	TRBD1	TRBJ1-1	TRBV3-1/TRBV3-2	.
TGTGCCAGCAGTGAAGGGGCGGGTGAGCAGTTCTTC	CASSEGAGEQFF	.	TRBJ2-1	TRBV2	.
TGTGCCAGCAGCCTCGACTCTACGGGAGATACGCAGTATTTT	CASSLDSTGDTQYF	.	TRBJ2-3	TRBV7-3	.
TGTGCCAGCACCTCCGGGACAGGGGCCTACGAGCAGTACTTC	CASTSGTGAYEQYF	TRBD1	TRBJ2-7	TRBV3-1/TRBV3-2	.
TGTGCCAGCAGCCAAGAACACAGAAATTCACCCCTCCACTTT	CASSQEHRNSPLHF	.	TRBJ1-6	TRBV3-1/TRBV3-2	.
TGTGCCAGCAGCCAAAACACAGGGGGAACTAATGAAAAACTGTTTTTT	CASSQNTGGTNEKLFF	TRBD1	TRBJ1-4	TRBV3-1/TRBV3-2	.
TGCGCCAGCAGCCTTAGCGGGGAGTCCTACAATGAGCAGTTCTTC	CASSLSGESYNEQFF	TRBD2	TRBJ2-1	TRBV5-1	.
TGTGCCAGCAGCTTAGCGCAGGGGATTGGTAATGAGCAGTTCTTC	CASSLAQGIGNEQFF	.	TRBJ2-1	TRBV7-9	.
TGTGCCAGCAGCCTCCAACACCAAAGCGCGGGAGGCTACACCTTC	CASSLQHQSAGGYTF	.	TRBJ1-2	TRBV3-1/TRBV3-2	.
TGCGCCAGCAGCTCGGGACAGCACACTGAAGCTTTCTTT	CASSSGQHTEAFF	TRBD1	TRBJ1-1	TRBV5-1	.
TGTGCCAGCAGCCTAGACAGGGTTGGGGCCAACGTCCTGACTTTC	CASSLDRVGANVLTF	TRBD1	TRBJ2-6	TRBV7-3	.
TGTGCCAGTAGAGGGGGGGGGACTGGAAACACCATATATTTT	CASRGGGTGNTIYF	.	TRBJ1-3	TRBV19	once
TGCGCCAGCATCCTTAGCGGGGGGGCTGATGAGCAGTTCTTC	CASILSGGADEQFF	TRBD2	TRBJ2-1	TRBV10-2	.
TGTGCCTGGGTCCAGGGGGTAGCCTCGGCGGAGACCCAGTACTTC	CAWVQGVASAETQYF	TRBD1	TRBJ2-5	TRBV30	.
TGTGCCAGTCGGACAGGGGGCGTGGGGACCCAGTACTTC	CASRTGGVGTQYF	TRBD1	TRBJ2-5	TRBV25-1	.
TGTGCCAGCAGCTTAGGGGACAGGTACTCTAACTATGGCTACACCTTC	CASSLGDRYSNYGYTF	TRBD1	TRBJ1-2	TRBV7-2	.
TGCGCCAGCAGCCAAGAAGGGCGGCGGGGCGAGCAGTACTTC	CASSQEGRRGEQYF	.	TRBJ2-7	TRBV4-3	.
TGTGCCAGCAGGGAGCCAGCGGGCGCCGGAGGCTACACCTTC	CASREPAGAGGYTF	.	TRBJ1-2	TRBV2	few
TGTGCCAGCAATACCCAGGGACCCCTCCACTTT	CASNTQGPLHF	.	TRBJ1-6	TRBV2	.
TGTGCCAGCAGCTCAGGGGTTTATGGCTACACCTTC	CASSSGVYGYTF	.	TRBJ1-2	TRBV11-2	.
TGTGCCAGCAGTCCTTCAGGGGGCGACTATGGCTACACCTTC	CASSPSGGDYGYTF	TRBD1	TRBJ1-2	TRBV6-4	.
TGTGCCAGCAGCCAAGAAGGGGTTACCGGGGAGCTGTTTTTT	CASSQEGVTGELFF	.	TRBJ2-2	TRBV3-1/TRBV3-2	many
TGCAGCGTCGCCCCCAGGGGGCTGGGGTCGACAACTAATGAAAAACTGTTTTTT	CSVAPRGLGSTTNEKLFF	TRBD1	TRBJ1-4	TRBV29-1	.
TGTGCCAGCAGCCTCTCGGGGGGACAGGGCGATGGCTACACCTTC	CASSLSGGQGDGYTF	TRBD1	TRBJ1-2	TRBV7-3	few
TGTGCCAGCTCTCCAGACAGCCAAGAGACCCAGTACTTC	CASSPDSQETQYF	.	TRBJ2-5	TRBV18	few
TGTGCCAGCGGCGGACAGCGCAATCAGCCCCAGCATTTT	CASGGQRNQPQHF	.	TRBJ1-5	TRBV2	few
TGTGCCAGCAGCGTAGCTGGGCGGGGGGGCTACAATGAGCAGTTCTTC	CASSVAGRGGYNEQFF	TRBD2	TRBJ2-1	TRBV9	.
TGTGCCAGCAGTTTGACGGGGGACGGGGCCAAAAACATTCAGTACTTC	CASSLTGDGAKNIQYF	.	TRBJ2-4	TRBV27	.
TGTGCCAGCAGTTACCAGGGACAGTATGGCTACACCTTC	CASSYQGQYGYTF	TRBD1	TRBJ1-2	TRBV6-2/TRBV6-3	once
TGTGCCAGCAGCCGGGACAGGGTGAACGAGCAGTACTTC	CASSRDRVNEQYF	TRBD1	TRBJ2-7	TRBV7-8	.